What follows is one TCR beta chain and its context. The V gene's germline CDR1 is SGHRS and CDR2 YFSETQ. V dropped 0 bases and J dropped 2 bases, with 9 bases sitting between them. The CDR3 runs to 14 residues. The record originates from a study of blood T cell repertoires in COVID-19. Whole-study context: T cells, B-cell-depleted T cells, or PBMCs supplied cDNA or gDNA.

In the source study's methods: Amplifying reference gene primers gave estimates of nucleated cell counts. Only in-frame clones appear in the TCRdb table, and some are missing; sequencing was by immunoSEQ multiplex PCR. V and J calls and clone size are given by that table; D and trimming were obtained from the DNA. Of approximately 170,000 clones listed, 65% to 90% are singletons. This receptor was identified in a man aged 50-60 years with active or convalescent COVID-19. Material for sequencing was peripheral blood. This rearrangement joins TRBV5-1 to TRBJ2-7; D is perhaps TRBD1 (5 bases). The CDR3, as DNA: TGCGCCAGCAGCTTGGCTCAGGGCCCCTACGAGCAGTACTTC. This codes for CASSLAQGPYEQYF.